The source of this TCR beta chain is a study of CD8 T cells in ankylosing spondylitis. Study-level points and caveats: Reportedly, matched ankylosing spondylitis synovial fluid was significantly enriched for disease-linked clones. Among TCR beta sequences, a motif of about 8 highly homologous variants appeared characteristic of ankylosing spondylitis blood.

This clonotype was observed a handful of times. No antigen is known for it. TCRdb processed the 5' RACE reads anew with MiXCR; each CDR3 protein has one entry. The sample has about 310,000 distinct CDR3 sequences; more than 20% are singletons. Trimming cost V 0 bases and J 3 bases, with 15 bases left between them. The CDR3 runs 16 residues. In germline, CDR1 is DFQATT, CDR2 SNEGSKA (reference sequence). The source material was blood, either unsorted or a sorted T cell fraction (not recorded which). V and J are TRBV20-1 and TRBJ1-5; possibly TRBD1 for D (5 bases). The sequence was collected from a female donor with ankylosing spondylitis or in good health (not recorded which). The CDR3 sequence: CSARDSRGMNNQPQHF. The CDR3 DNA reads as TGCAGTGCTAGAGATAGTAGGGGAATGAACAATCAGCCCCAGCATTTT.